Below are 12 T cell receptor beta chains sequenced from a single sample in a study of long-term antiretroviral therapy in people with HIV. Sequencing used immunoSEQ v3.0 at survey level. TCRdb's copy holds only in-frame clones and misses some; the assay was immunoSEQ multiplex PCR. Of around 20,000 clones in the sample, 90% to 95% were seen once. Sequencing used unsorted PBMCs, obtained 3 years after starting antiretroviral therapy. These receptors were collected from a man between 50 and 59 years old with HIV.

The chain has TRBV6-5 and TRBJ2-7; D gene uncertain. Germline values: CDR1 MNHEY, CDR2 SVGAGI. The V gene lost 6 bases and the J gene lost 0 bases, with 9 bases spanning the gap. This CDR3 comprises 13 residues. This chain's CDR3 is CASRIQSSYEQYF. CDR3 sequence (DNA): TGTGCCAGCAGGATACAGAGCTCCTACGAGCAGTACTTC.

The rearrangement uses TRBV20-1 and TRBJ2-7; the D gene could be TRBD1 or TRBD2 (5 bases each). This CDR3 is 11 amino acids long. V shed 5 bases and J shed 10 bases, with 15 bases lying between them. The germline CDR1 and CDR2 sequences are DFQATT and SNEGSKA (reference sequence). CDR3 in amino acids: CSALGDPGQYF. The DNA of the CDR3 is TGCAGTGCTTTAGGGGACCCCGGACAGTACTTC.

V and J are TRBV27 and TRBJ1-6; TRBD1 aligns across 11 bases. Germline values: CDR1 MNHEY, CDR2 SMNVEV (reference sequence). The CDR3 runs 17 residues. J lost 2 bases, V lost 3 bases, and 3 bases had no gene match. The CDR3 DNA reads TGTGCCAGCAGTTTTAGGACAGGGGGCCCCTATAATTCACCCCTCCACTTT. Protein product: CASSFRTGGPYNSPLHF.

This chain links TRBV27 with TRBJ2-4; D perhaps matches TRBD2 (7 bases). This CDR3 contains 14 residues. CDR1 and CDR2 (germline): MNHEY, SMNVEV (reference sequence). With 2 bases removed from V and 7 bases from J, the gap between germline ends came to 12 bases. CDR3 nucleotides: TGTGCCAGCAGTTTAGCGGGGGCTTGGAACATTCAGTACTTC. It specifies CASSLAGAWNIQYF.

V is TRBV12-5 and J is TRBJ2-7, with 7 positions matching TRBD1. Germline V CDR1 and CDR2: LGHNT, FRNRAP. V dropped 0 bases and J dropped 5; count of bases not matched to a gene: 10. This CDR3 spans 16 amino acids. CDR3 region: CASGLVPGQEKHEQYF. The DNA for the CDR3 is TGTGCTAGTGGTTTGGTACCCGGACAGGAAAAACACGAGCAGTACTTC.

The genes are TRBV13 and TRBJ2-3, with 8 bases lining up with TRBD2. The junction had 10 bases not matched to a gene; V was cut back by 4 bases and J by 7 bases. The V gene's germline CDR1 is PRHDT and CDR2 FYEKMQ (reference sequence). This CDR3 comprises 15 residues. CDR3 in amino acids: CASSSGTRGRHTQYF. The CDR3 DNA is TGTGCCAGCAGCTCCGGGACTAGAGGGCGGCATACGCAGTATTTT.

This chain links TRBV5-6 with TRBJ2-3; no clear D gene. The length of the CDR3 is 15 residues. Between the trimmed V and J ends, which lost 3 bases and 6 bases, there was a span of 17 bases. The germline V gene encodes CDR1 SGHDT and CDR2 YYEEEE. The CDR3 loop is CASSSGRRWFDTQYF. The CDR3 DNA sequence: TGTGCCAGCAGCTCCGGACGTCGGTGGTTTGATACGCAGTATTTT.

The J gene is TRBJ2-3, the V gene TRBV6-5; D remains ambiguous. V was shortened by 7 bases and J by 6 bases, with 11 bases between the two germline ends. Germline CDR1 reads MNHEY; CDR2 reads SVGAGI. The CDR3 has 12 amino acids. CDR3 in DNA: TGTGCCAGCACCTCCCTCCGGGATACGCAGTATTTT. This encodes CASTSLRDTQYF.

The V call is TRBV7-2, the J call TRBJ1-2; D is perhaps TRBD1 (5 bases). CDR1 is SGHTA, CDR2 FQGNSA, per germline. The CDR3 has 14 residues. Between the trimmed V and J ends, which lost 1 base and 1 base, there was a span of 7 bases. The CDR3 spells CASSLGGDNYGYTF. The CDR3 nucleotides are TGTGCCAGCAGCTTAGGGGGGGATAACTATGGCTACACCTTC.

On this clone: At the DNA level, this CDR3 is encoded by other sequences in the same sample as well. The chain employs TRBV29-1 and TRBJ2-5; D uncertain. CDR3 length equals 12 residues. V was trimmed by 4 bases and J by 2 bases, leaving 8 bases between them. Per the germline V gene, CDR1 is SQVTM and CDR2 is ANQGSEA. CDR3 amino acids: CSVAEPQETQYF. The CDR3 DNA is TGCAGCGTTGCCGAGCCACAAGAGACCCAGTACTTC.

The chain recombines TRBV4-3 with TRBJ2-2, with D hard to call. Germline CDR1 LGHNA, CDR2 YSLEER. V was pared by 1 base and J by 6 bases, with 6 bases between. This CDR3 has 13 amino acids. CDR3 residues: CASSQGRPGELFF. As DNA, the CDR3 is TGCGCCAGCAGCCAAGGCCGGCCCGGGGAGCTGTTTTTT.

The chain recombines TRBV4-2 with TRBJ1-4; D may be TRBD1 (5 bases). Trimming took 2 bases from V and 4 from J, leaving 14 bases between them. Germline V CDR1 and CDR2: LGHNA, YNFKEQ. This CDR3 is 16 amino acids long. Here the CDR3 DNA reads TGTGCCAGCAGCCAACCCGGTGGGGGTAGTAATGAAAAACTGTTTTTT. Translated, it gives CASSQPGGGSNEKLFF.